The T cell receptor beta chain described here comes from a study of cytomegalovirus exposure and HLA in healthy donors. Unrecorded immune exposures were likely, despite nominal health at sampling. Primers included in the PCR were 60 Vbeta and 13 Jbeta primers. The protocol was immunoSEQ multiplex PCR, while the TCRdb copy is restricted to in-frame clones and leaves out a portion. The data hold some 140,000 clones, with 60% to 85% observed a single time. Germline assignment: CDR1 SQVTM and CDR2 ANQGSEA. There are 14 residues in the CDR3. V was clipped by 7 bases and J by 0 bases, with 15 bases between them. This clone has more than one count but fewer than ten.

The sequenced sample was PBMCs. The receptor was isolated from a male donor in good health and CMV-seropositive. This chain uses TRBV29-1 with TRBJ1-1; D is ambiguous. In DNA, the CDR3 is TGCAGCGCCGAGGGTCCAGGTCTGAACACTGAAGCTTTCTTT. Translation: CSAEGPGLNTEAFF.